A selection of T cell receptor beta chains follows, all from one sample in a study of beta chain features in type 1 diabetes. The data were produced by immunoSEQ multiplex PCR, yet TCRdb's version contains in-frame clones alone and is incomplete. The sample has hundreds of thousands of clones; over 12% are singletons. The specimen was naive CD4+ T cells from blood. These receptors all stem from a man aged 18 to 29 with type 1 diabetes. CDR3s include the opening cysteine and the closing phenylalanine or tryptophan. Fields, in order: D gene, J gene, V gene, clone size, CDR3 protein, CDR3 DNA. D genes are given only for firm matches. Expanded clones are given a class, and other clones once, few, many or no size at all.

d_call: TRBD1
j_call: TRBJ2-4
v_call: TRBV19
clone_size: few
cdr3_aa: CASTSGQGLNIQYF
cdr3_nt: TGTGCCAGTACCTCCGGACAGGGGTTGAACATTCAGTACTTC

d_call: NA
j_call: TRBJ2-2
v_call: TRBV7-2
clone_size: NA
cdr3_aa: CASSLAWKGELFF
cdr3_nt: TGTGCCAGCAGCTTAGCGTGGAAGGGGGAGCTGTTTTTT

d_call: TRBD1
j_call: TRBJ1-6
v_call: TRBV9
clone_size: NA
cdr3_aa: CASSVEPTGSSYNSPLHF
cdr3_nt: TGTGCCAGCAGCGTAGAACCGACAGGGAGCTCCTATAATTCACCCCTCCACTTT

d_call: NA
j_call: TRBJ1-1
v_call: TRBV7-2
clone_size: few
cdr3_aa: CASSGQPNTEAFF
cdr3_nt: TGTGCCAGCAGCGGGCAGCCGAACACTGAAGCTTTCTTT

d_call: NA
j_call: TRBJ1-2
v_call: TRBV30
clone_size: NA
cdr3_aa: CAANPGLGYTF
cdr3_nt: TGTGCCGCAAATCCGGGGTTGGGCTACACCTTC

d_call: TRBD1
j_call: TRBJ2-7
v_call: TRBV2
clone_size: few
cdr3_aa: CASSEGRDRVYEQYF
cdr3_nt: TGTGCCAGCAGTGAAGGCCGGGACAGGGTTTACGAGCAGTACTTC

d_call: NA
j_call: TRBJ2-7
v_call: TRBV18
clone_size: NA
cdr3_aa: CASSPDGTRGHEQYF
cdr3_nt: TGTGCCAGCTCACCTGATGGGACCCGCGGTCACGAGCAGTACTTC

d_call: TRBD2
j_call: TRBJ2-1
v_call: TRBV28
clone_size: few
cdr3_aa: CASSLSASGDNEQFF
cdr3_nt: TGTGCCAGCAGTTTATCTGCTAGCGGGGACAATGAGCAGTTCTTC

d_call: NA
j_call: TRBJ2-5
v_call: TRBV7-7
clone_size: few
cdr3_aa: CASSLGYQETQYF
cdr3_nt: TGTGCTAGCAGCTTAGGGTACCAAGAGACCCAGTACTTC

d_call: TRBD2
j_call: TRBJ2-3
v_call: TRBV29-1
clone_size: NA
cdr3_aa: CSVATSGRAPDTQYF
cdr3_nt: TGCAGCGTGGCGACTAGCGGACGGGCCCCAGATACGCAGTATTTT

d_call: NA
j_call: TRBJ2-3
v_call: TRBV4-2
clone_size: NA
cdr3_aa: CASSQTPGGRPDTQYF
cdr3_nt: TGTGCCAGCAGCCAAACACCCGGGGGGCGCCCAGATACGCAGTATTTT

d_call: NA
j_call: TRBJ1-1
v_call: TRBV5-1
clone_size: once
cdr3_aa: CASSPMWGDTEAFF
cdr3_nt: TGCGCCAGCAGCCCCATGTGGGGGGATACTGAAGCTTTCTTT

d_call: TRBD1
j_call: TRBJ2-7
v_call: TRBV4-3
clone_size: few
cdr3_aa: CASSQGAGTVYEQYF
cdr3_nt: TGCGCCAGCAGCCAGGGCGCCGGGACAGTATACGAGCAGTACTTC

d_call: NA
j_call: TRBJ2-1
v_call: TRBV30
clone_size: few
cdr3_aa: CAWSVRWDEQFF
cdr3_nt: TGTGCCTGGAGTGTACGCTGGGATGAGCAGTTCTTC

d_call: TRBD2
j_call: TRBJ2-7
v_call: TRBV7-2
clone_size: few
cdr3_aa: CASSLTPSGIPPYEQYF
cdr3_nt: TGTGCCAGCAGCTTGACCCCTAGCGGTATTCCCCCCTACGAGCAGTACTTC